Each of the 21 T cell receptor beta chains below was sequenced from the same sample in a study of T cell repertoires in ileal Crohn's disease. Data came from immunoSEQ multiplex PCR; TCRdb stores just in-frame clones and leaves some out. The data contain 15,000 to 20,000 clones, under 95% of them singletons. Material for sequencing was ileal tissue. The source is an adult with Crohn's disease.

The chain couples TRBV19 to TRBJ2-2; 8 bases agree with TRBD2. The V segment lost 6 bases and the J segment 2 bases; nucleotides outside the gene matches: 8. Germline V CDR1 and CDR2: LNHDA, SQIVND (reference sequence). The CDR3 consists of 16 residues. For the CDR3, the DNA is TGTGCCAGTAGGGAGCGCGGGGGGCCCAACACCGGGGAGCTGTTTTTT. Encoded protein: CASRERGGPNTGELFF.

The V call is TRBV7-6, the J call TRBJ2-3, with a weak D call TRBD1 (5 bases). This CDR3 has 15 amino acids. V was cut by 6 bases and J by 3 bases, with 16 bases left in between. Germline CDR1 SGHVS, CDR2 FNYEAQ. The CDR3 is CASRERQNPTDTQYF. DNA of the CDR3: TGTGCCAGCAGGGAACGACAGAATCCGACAGATACGCAGTATTTT.

This chain joins TRBV2 and TRBJ1-2; tentative D call: TRBD1 (5 bases). Germline-derived CDR1 and CDR2 are SNHLY and FYNNEI. Trimming stripped 3 bases from V and 8 bases from J, with 19 bases between. CDR3 length: 15 residues. CDR3 protein: CASSDRGRGIKGYTF. DNA for the CDR3: TGTGCCAGCAGTGACCGCGGTAGGGGCATAAAGGGCTACACCTTC.

This clone was counted a single time. V gene TRBV7-2 combines with J gene TRBJ1-6; D is uncertain. The CDR3 length is 15 residues. Between the trimmed V and J ends, which lost 0 bases and 6 bases, there was a span of 9 bases. Germline V CDR1 and CDR2: SGHTA, FQGNSA. The DNA of the CDR3 is TGTGCCAGCAGCTTAGCTGACGGAGTTAATTCACCCCTCCACTTT. Its protein is CASSLADGVNSPLHF.

This clone came up once. The chain couples TRBV30 to TRBJ1-4; TRBD1 matches at 10 bases. The CDR3 contains 15 residues. With 4 bases clipped from V and 8 bases from J, the junction kept 10 bases outside the gene matches. Germline CDR1 GTSNPN, CDR2 SVGIG (reference sequence). CDR3 DNA sequence: TGTGCCTGGATTCCATGGGACAGGGGAGGCGAAAAACTGTTTTTT. Translating gives CAWIPWDRGGEKLFF.

This chain joins TRBV5-5 and TRBJ1-6; D possibly corresponds to TRBD1 (5 bases). Germline V CDR1 and CDR2: SGHKS, YYEKEE (reference sequence). The CDR3 covers 13 residues. Trimming stripped 6 bases from V and 8 bases from J, with 12 bases between. Here the CDR3 reads CASTLREDSPLHF. The DNA of the CDR3 is TGTGCCAGCACCCTCAGGGAGGATTCACCCCTCCACTTT. The full variable domain, its missing parts supplied by reference TRBV5-5 and TRBJ1-6, is DAGVTQSPTHLIKTRGQQVTLRCSPISGHKSVSWYQQVLGQGPQFIFQYYEKEERGRGNFPDRFSARQFPNYSSELNVNALLLGDSALYLCASTLREDSPLHFGNGTRLTVT.

This rearrangement joins TRBV5-4 to TRBJ2-5, with a weak D call TRBD2 (5 bases). The CDR3 runs to 14 residues. V was cut by 7 bases and J by 1 base, with 14 bases left in between. Germline-derived CDR1 and CDR2 are SGHNT and YYREEE (reference sequence). CDR3 sequence: CASSVGGRQETQYF. The CDR3 DNA sequence: TGTGCCAGCTCGGTCGGAGGCCGCCAAGAGACCCAGTACTTC.

V and J are TRBV4-1 and TRBJ2-1; the D gene is possibly TRBD2 (6 bases). Per the germline V gene, CDR1 is MGHRA and CDR2 is YSYEKL. Trimming cost V 5 bases and J 5 bases, with 16 bases left between them. CDR3 size: 15 residues. The CDR3 loop reads CASSSPAGRHNEQFF. The CDR3, as DNA: TGCGCCAGCAGCTCCCCTGCGGGGCGCCACAATGAGCAGTTCTTC.

V and J are TRBV7-2 and TRBJ1-2, with TRBD1 as a possible D gene (5 bases). The CDR3 is 15 amino acids. V was cut by 4 bases and J by 7 bases, with 19 bases left in between. Germline lookup yields CDR1 SGHTA and CDR2 FQGNSA. CDR3: CASSYSTESIFGYTF. The CDR3 region has the DNA TGTGCCAGCAGCTACTCGACAGAATCCATTTTTGGCTACACCTTC.

The V gene is TRBV5-1, the J gene TRBJ2-7; D is undetermined. Germline V gene lookup returns CDR1 SGHRS and CDR2 YFSETQ. Trimming took off 2 bases at V and 3 bases at J, with 3 bases between the two ends. The CDR3 has 11 amino acids. The CDR3, as DNA: TGCGCCAGCAGCTTTAACTACGAGCAGTACTTC. Its protein is CASSFNYEQYF.

The V call is TRBV5-4, the J call TRBJ1-1, with 7 bases matching TRBD1. The CDR3 runs to 13 residues. The trim removed 4 bases at V and 5 bases at J, leaving 5 bases unmatched. Germline CDR1 is SGHNT and CDR2 is YYREEE (reference sequence). CDR3 sequence reads: CASSRGRGTEAFF. CDR3 sequence (DNA): TGTGCCAGCAGCCGCGGCAGGGGGACTGAAGCTTTCTTT.

The chain uses TRBV6-1 and TRBJ2-5; TRBD1 is a possible D gene (6 bases). V was cut by 2 bases and J by 1 base, with 11 bases left in between. The CDR3 covers 15 residues. Germline V gene sequence: CDR1 MNHNS, CDR2 SASEGT. The CDR3 here is CASSETDRIQETQYF. The CDR3 nucleotides are TGTGCCAGCAGTGAAACCGACAGGATCCAAGAGACCCAGTACTTC.

V and J are TRBV7-9 and TRBJ2-5; 8 bases are shared with TRBD1. Matching the DNA end better, TRBJ2-7 makes the J call doubtful. CDR1 is SEHNR, CDR2 FQNEAQ, per germline (reference sequence). CDR3 length: 16 residues. The CDR3 here is CASSFLSQGANYEQYF. The DNA for the CDR3 is TGTGCCAGCAGCTTTCTCTCGCAGGGGGCGAACTACGAGCAGTACTTC.

The chain combines TRBV6-6 with TRBJ1-6, with D unresolved. The V and J ends lost 2 bases and 10 bases respectively, with 6 bases between them. The CDR3 length is 12 residues. CDR1 is MNHNY, CDR2 SVGAGI, per germline (reference sequence). CDR3 sequence: CASSYPGSPLHF. The CDR3 DNA follows: TGTGCCAGCAGTTACCCGGGGTCACCCCTCCACTTT.

The chain employs TRBV29-1 and TRBJ2-1, with 7 bases identical to TRBD1. Germline V gives CDR1 SQVTM, CDR2 ANQGSEA. After removal of 4 bases from V and 0 bases from J, the junction contained 6 bases not matched to a gene. CDR3 length: 15 residues. The DNA for the CDR3 is TGCAGCGTTGGCACAGGGGAGAGCTCCTACAATGAGCAGTTCTTC. This translates into CSVGTGESSYNEQFF.

The gene calls are TRBV27 and TRBJ1-2; the D gene is possibly TRBD1 (5 bases). Trimming took off 5 bases at V and 3 bases at J, with 19 bases between the two ends. This CDR3 has 16 amino acids. Germline lookup yields CDR1 MNHEY and CDR2 SMNVEV (reference sequence). CDR3 protein: CASSPSPGREDYGYTF. CDR3 bases: TGTGCCAGCAGTCCCTCCCCCGGCAGGGAAGACTATGGCTACACCTTC.

This rearrangement joins TRBV6-5 to TRBJ1-2; TRBD1 matches 8 bases. The trim removed 0 bases at V and 2 bases at J, leaving 2 bases unmatched. The CDR3 spans 15 residues. CDR1 and CDR2 (germline): MNHEY, SVGAGI. The CDR3 DNA follows: TGTGCCAGCAGTTACTCCCGGACAGGGAACTATGGCTACACCTTC. This translates into CASSYSRTGNYGYTF.

This chain connects TRBV9 to TRBJ2-2; 8 nucleotides match TRBD1. Per the germline V gene, CDR1 is SGDLS and CDR2 is YYNGEE. The CDR3 sequence is 18 residues long. The trim removed 3 bases at V and 2 bases at J, leaving 12 bases unmatched. The CDR3 reads CASSAYQGTGLNTGELFF. The DNA for the CDR3 is TGTGCCAGCAGCGCATACCAAGGGACAGGCCTAAACACCGGGGAGCTGTTTTTT.

The chain is built from TRBV14 and TRBJ2-3, with D possibly being TRBD2 (6 bases). V was clipped by 2 bases and J by 1 base, with 13 bases between them. Germline CDR1 and CDR2: SGHDN and FVKESK. The CDR3 covers 16 residues. CDR3 nucleotide sequence: TGTGCCAGCAGCCAATTGCTGGGGGGTGGCACAGATACGCAGTATTTT. Its protein is CASSQLLGGGTDTQYF. Supplemented by reference TRBV14 and TRBJ2-3, the full variable domain reads EAGVTQFPSHSVIEKGQTVTLRCDPISGHDNLYWYRRVMGKEIKFLLHFVKESKQDESGMPNNRFLAERTGGTYSTLKVQPAELEDSGVYFCASSQLLGGGTDTQYFGPGTRLTVL.

The gene calls are TRBV2 and TRBJ2-2; TRBD1 matches 7 bases. This CDR3 has 15 amino acids. Germline-derived CDR1 and CDR2 are SNHLY and FYNNEI. The V and J ends lost 6 bases and 1 base, in that order; junction bases with no gene match: 5. CDR3 coding DNA: TGTGCCAGCAGCCCGGGACAGTTGAACACCGGGGAGCTGTTTTTT. Residues: CASSPGQLNTGELFF.

V and J are TRBV4-3 and TRBJ2-4; TRBD2 matches 8 bases. The germline gives CDR1 LGHNA, CDR2 YSLEER. This CDR3 is 14 amino acids long. V gave up 2 bases and J gave up 8 bases; unmatched junction bases: 5. The CDR3 protein is CASSQSAGGDIQYF. In DNA form, the CDR3 reads TGCGCCAGCAGCCAATCTGCGGGGGGTGACATTCAGTACTTC.